This record concerns one TCR beta chain sequence. This sample is drawn from a study of blood T cell repertoires in COVID-19. The CDR3 sequence is 11 residues long. V lost 5 bases and J 9 bases, leaving 8 bases between the germline ends. Looked up from germline, CDR1 is SGHTA and CDR2 is FQGNSA. Clones were read by immunoSEQ multiplex PCR, and TCRdb kept only the in-frame ones, dropping some. This sample has a few hundred thousand clones, with just over 85% found just once. The J gene is TRBJ2-1, the V gene TRBV7-2; D is unclear. The sample taken for sequencing was peripheral blood. The sequence came from a woman in her thirties with active or convalescent COVID-19. The chain's CDR3 is CASSLNIEQFF. DNA for the CDR3: TGTGCCAGCAGCCTAAATATTGAGCAGTTCTTC.